These 24 T cell receptor beta chains were sequenced from one sample in a study of beta chain features in type 1 diabetes. The investigators reverse transcribed all of the isolated RNA, so they sequenced expressed TCRB transcripts. Profiled with immunoSEQ multiplex PCR; TCRdb holds only in-frame clones, not every one. The sample lists hundreds of thousands of clones; 15% to 18% were seen once. The sequenced material came from naive CD4+ T cells from blood. The receptors originated from a man between 18 and 29 years old in good health.

The chain carries TRBV18 and TRBJ2-7; 8 nucleotides align to TRBD1. V lost 2 bases and J lost 4; bases outside the gene matches: 7. CDR1 is KGHSH and CDR2 is LQKENI in the germline V gene. The CDR3 spans 15 residues. The CDR3 nucleotides read TGTGCCAGCTCACCAACAGGGGGTGGCAGGTACGAGCAGTACTTC. Translated: CASSPTGGGRYEQYF.

This clone was seen only a few times. V usage is TRBV7-3 and J usage is TRBJ2-3, with 12 bases aligning to TRBD1. The trim removed 5 bases at V and 5 bases at J, leaving 14 bases unmatched. The CDR3 length is 18 residues. CDR1 is SGHTA and CDR2 is FQGTGA in the germline V gene. Written as DNA, the CDR3 is TGTGCCAGCAGCACCCCTACCGGGACAGGGGGCGGAGGAGATACGCAGTATTTT. Encoded protein: CASSTPTGTGGGGDTQYF.

V gene TRBV6-6 combines with J gene TRBJ2-5; D unresolved. This CDR3 is 14 amino acids long. Between the trimmed V and J ends, which lost 6 bases and 1 base, there was a span of 12 bases. CDR1 is MNHNY, CDR2 SVGAGI, per germline (reference sequence). CDR3 DNA sequence: TGTGCCAGCAGGGGGATACAGATCCAAGAGACCCAGTACTTC. This translates into CASRGIQIQETQYF.

The chain joins TRBV6-4 to TRBJ2-3; 9 nucleotides align to TRBD2. CDR3 length: 16 residues. J was trimmed by 1 base and V by 2 bases; bases with no gene match: 4. The V gene's germline CDR1 is MRHNA and CDR2 SNTAGT. CDR3 nucleotides: TGTGCCAGCAGTGACGCTAGCGGGGTCGGCACAGATACGCAGTATTTT. This translates into CASSDASGVGTDTQYF.

V gene TRBV28 combines with J gene TRBJ1-1; D is ambiguous. V was clipped by 1 base and J by 10 bases, with 10 bases between them. The germline V gene encodes CDR1 MDHEN and CDR2 SYDVKM. The CDR3 totals 12 residues. The CDR3 region is CASSLLRTLAFF. CDR3 in DNA: TGTGCCAGCAGTTTATTAAGGACGCTAGCTTTCTTT. Variable domain in full (rest from reference TRBV28 and TRBJ1-1): DVKVTQSSRYLVKRTGEKVFLECVQDMDHENMFWYRQDPGLGLRLIYFSYDVKMKEKGDIPEGYSVSREKKERFSLILESASTNQTSMYLCASSLLRTLAFFGQGTRLTVV.

This clone turned up a few times. The chain links TRBV4-3 to TRBJ1-1; D is perhaps TRBD1 (5 bases). Trimming took off 0 bases at V and 4 bases at J, with 9 bases between the two ends. The CDR3 is made up of 14 amino acids. Germline V lookup: CDR1 LGHNA, CDR2 YSLEER. CDR3 bases: TGCGCCAGCAGCCAAGAAGGGACCCCCACTGAAGCTTTCTTT. As protein: CASSQEGTPTEAFF.

V and J are TRBV11-3 and TRBJ2-2; D is ambiguous. This CDR3 region has 13 residues. Trimming cost V 5 bases and J 3 bases, with 7 bases left between them. CDR1 and CDR2 (germline): SGHNT, YENEEA. The CDR3 bases are TGTGCCAGCAGCCTTCAGTACACCGGGGAGCTGTTTTTT. This codes for CASSLQYTGELFF.

The rearrangement links TRBV7-9 to TRBJ1-5; D not certain. Germline values: CDR1 SEHNR, CDR2 FQNEAQ (reference sequence). The V end was cut by 2 bases, the J end by 4 bases, with 3 bases between. The length of the CDR3 is 12 residues. CDR3 loop: CASSLINQPQHF. The CDR3 DNA reads as TGTGCCAGCAGCTTAATAAATCAGCCCCAGCATTTT.

This clone was counted a few times. The rearrangement links TRBV2 to TRBJ1-5; a possible D gene is TRBD1 (5 bases). Germline CDR1 reads SNHLY; CDR2 reads FYNNEI. This CDR3 is built from 16 residues. V lost 6 bases to trimming and J lost 1 base, with 16 bases between them. CDR3 DNA: TGTGCCAGCAGGGCACGGGGGGGGTTGAGCAATCAGCCCCAGCATTTT. Translated, it gives CASRARGGLSNQPQHF.

This clone was observed a few times. The rearrangement joins TRBV6-5 to TRBJ2-3; TRBD2 aligns across 12 bases. The CDR3 sequence is 14 residues long. Germline-derived CDR1 and CDR2 are MNHEY and SVGAGI. Trimming removed 6 bases from V and 4 bases from J; junction bases left unmatched: 2. The CDR3 DNA sequence: TGTGCCAGCAGGCGACTAGCGGGAGCAGATACGCAGTATTTT. Its translation: CASRRLAGADTQYF.

On this clone: The junction and the germline gene differ at one end; a read error may be behind it. The V gene is TRBV7-7, the J gene TRBJ2-2; D is unresolved. The CDR3 runs to 14 residues. CDR1 and CDR2 from the germline V gene are SSHAT and FNYEAQ (reference sequence). The DNA for the CDR3 is TGTGCTAGCAGCTTAGGAGTGAACACCGGGGAGCTGTTTTTT. Amino acid sequence: CASSLGVNTGELFF.

This clone came up a few times. The chain is built from TRBV7-3 and TRBJ1-6; no firm D call. CDR3 length equals 13 residues. CDR1 SGHTA and CDR2 FQGTGA come from the germline V gene. The V and J ends lost 5 bases and 10 bases respectively, with 12 bases between them. The CDR3 DNA follows: TGTGCCAGCAGCAAAACCCCGGACTCACCCCTCCACTTT. It is translated as CASSKTPDSPLHF.

This clone turned up a few times. This chain joins TRBV25-1 and TRBJ2-5; 10 positions match TRBD1. The CDR3 consists of 16 residues. In germline, CDR1 is MGHDK, CDR2 SYGVNS. V gave up 3 bases and J gave up 3 bases; unmatched junction bases: 7. CDR3 nucleotides: TGTGCCAGCAGTGACCTTCCGGGACAGGGGAAAGAGACCCAGTACTTC. It encodes CASSDLPGQGKETQYF. Full variable domain (outside the CDR3, taken from reference TRBV25-1 and TRBJ2-5): EADIYQTPRYLVIGTGKKITLECSQTMGHDKMYWYQQDPGMELHLIHYSYGVNSTEKGDLSSESTVSRIRTEHFPLTLESARPSHTSQYLCASSDLPGQGKETQYFGPGTRLLVL.

The gene calls are TRBV6-6 and TRBJ2-3; either TRBD1 or TRBD2 may supply D (6 bases each). V was shortened by 6 bases and J by 2 bases, with 18 bases between the two germline ends. Germline V CDR1 and CDR2: MNHNY, SVGAGI (reference sequence). The CDR3 contains 16 residues. This CDR3 is CASSHGGLTFTDTQYF. CDR3 coding DNA: TGTGCCAGCAGCCACGGGGGCCTCACGTTCACAGATACGCAGTATTTT.

CDR3 DNA sequence: TGTGCCAGCAGCCGCCTAGCGGGAGGGCCGAATAATGAGCAGTTCTTC. The encoded protein is CASSRLAGGPNNEQFF. This rearrangement joins TRBV11-2 to TRBJ2-1; 12 bases map to TRBD2. Germline V gene data show CDR1 as SGHAT and CDR2 as FQNNGV. This CDR3 comprises 16 residues. V lost 5 bases and J lost 7; bases outside the gene matches: 9.

J is TRBJ2-6 and V is TRBV6-1, with 9 bases that match TRBD1. Germline loops: CDR1 MNHNS, CDR2 SASEGT. This CDR3 is built from 23 residues. The V gene end was trimmed by 1 base and the J gene end by 3 bases; junction bases not matched to a gene: 22. CDR3 protein: CASSEEVARVSYRGPSGANVLTF. CDR3 nucleotide sequence: TGTGCCAGCAGTGAAGAAGTCGCGAGAGTATCGTACAGGGGGCCGAGTGGGGCCAACGTCCTGACTTTC.

This chain uses TRBV5-4 with TRBJ2-7; 9 bases map to TRBD2. Germline values: CDR1 SGHNT, CDR2 YYREEE (reference sequence). The length of the CDR3 is 14 residues. V trimming: 2 bases; J trimming: 5 bases; junction bases outside the gene matches: 5. CDR3 sequence reads: CASSLPRGGDEQYF. As DNA, the CDR3 is TGTGCCAGCAGCTTACCGCGGGGGGGCGACGAGCAGTACTTC.

V and J are TRBV7-9 and TRBJ2-5; TRBD1 is a possible D gene (5 bases). The length of the CDR3 is 14 residues. Trimming stripped 2 bases from V and 4 bases from J, with 11 bases between. Germline CDR1 and CDR2: SEHNR and FQNEAQ (reference sequence). The CDR3 reads CASSLWGPGETQYF. In nucleotides, the CDR3 is TGTGCCAGCAGCTTATGGGGCCCGGGAGAGACCCAGTACTTC.

The rearrangement uses TRBV28 and TRBJ2-1; D gene ambiguous. Germline lookup yields CDR1 MDHEN and CDR2 SYDVKM. V lost 3 bases and J lost 10, with 16 bases in between. The CDR3 has 14 residues. In DNA form, the CDR3 reads TGTGCCAGCAGTTTGCCCCCCACGGCCTGGGAGCAGTTCTTC. It yields the protein CASSLPPTAWEQFF.

The V call is TRBV9, the J call TRBJ2-7, with D hard to call. Germline V gene data show CDR1 as SGDLS and CDR2 as YYNGEE. The CDR3 is 16 amino acids. V dropped 2 bases and J dropped 0 bases, with 15 bases sitting between them. The CDR3 region is CASSVKSDTHSYEQYF. The CDR3 DNA follows: TGTGCCAGCAGCGTGAAGAGTGACACCCACTCCTACGAGCAGTACTTC.

In its sample, this clone was seen a few times. This rearrangement joins TRBV10-3 to TRBJ2-1; the D call may be TRBD1 or TRBD2 (5 bases each). CDR3 size: 16 residues. V dropped 2 bases and J dropped 1 base, with 12 bases sitting between them. Germline lookup yields CDR1 ENHRY and CDR2 SYGVKD. CDR3 protein: CAISEGTFPSYNEQFF. CDR3 nucleotide sequence: TGTGCCATCAGTGAGGGGACGTTTCCTTCCTACAATGAGCAGTTCTTC.

V gene TRBV19 combines with J gene TRBJ1-1; the match to TRBD1 covers 7 bases. Germline loops: CDR1 LNHDA, CDR2 SQIVND (reference sequence). After removal of 7 bases from V and 1 base from J, the junction contained 6 bases not matched to a gene. The CDR3 runs to 14 residues. This CDR3 reads CASTRQGQNTEAFF. In DNA, the CDR3 is TGTGCCAGTACCAGACAGGGACAGAACACTGAAGCTTTCTTT.

This chain links TRBV9 with TRBJ2-3; 7 bases agree with TRBD1. The V segment lost 3 bases and the J segment 2 bases; nucleotides outside the gene matches: 9. The germline CDR1 and CDR2 sequences are SGDLS and YYNGEE. The CDR3 sequence is 16 residues long. The CDR3 DNA reads as TGTGCCAGCAGCGCCCCCCGGGACAGAAACACAGATACGCAGTATTTT. Amino acid sequence: CASSAPRDRNTDTQYF.

This clone was observed a handful of times. V is TRBV6-5 and J is TRBJ2-7; D is undetermined. The CDR3 consists of 13 residues. CDR1 is MNHEY, CDR2 SVGAGI, per germline. The V end was cut by 6 bases, the J end by 5 bases, with 14 bases between. The CDR3 protein is CASSPLRRDEQYF. As DNA, the CDR3 is TGTGCCAGCAGCCCTCTTAGAAGGGACGAGCAGTACTTC.